These 23 T cell receptor beta chains originate from one sample sequenced in a study of blood T cell repertoires in COVID-19. Clones were sequenced by immunoSEQ multiplex PCR, and TCRdb holds only the in-frame ones, with some missing. The sample lists 130,000 to 150,000 clones; about four fifths were seen once. Sample: peripheral blood. These receptors originate from a human donor in a cohort sampled during active COVID-19.

The chain couples TRBV7-2 to TRBJ2-7; 12 bases agree with TRBD1. The ends lost 3 bases at V and 1 base at J; junction bases unmatched: 4. CDR1 SGHTA and CDR2 FQGNSA come from the germline V gene. There are 16 residues in the CDR3. CDR3 protein: CASSLGGQGASYEQYF. The CDR3 nucleotides are TGTGCCAGCAGCTTGGGGGGACAGGGGGCTTCCTACGAGCAGTACTTC.

There are a few counts of this clone. The chain has TRBV28 and TRBJ1-2; 9 bases line up with TRBD1. V dropped 5 bases and J dropped 6; count of bases not matched to a gene: 16. This CDR3 region has 17 residues. Germline V gene data show CDR1 as MDHEN and CDR2 as SYDVKM. The CDR3 nucleotides are TGTGCCAGCAGTCCCCGGACAGGGGCCCTACCGACCAATGGCTACACCTTC. Translated: CASSPRTGALPTNGYTF.

V is TRBV5-1 and J is TRBJ2-7, with 11 bases that match TRBD2. With 0 bases clipped from V and 6 bases from J, the junction kept 2 bases outside the gene matches. The CDR3 extends over 14 amino acids. Germline loops: CDR1 SGHRS, CDR2 YFSETQ. CDR3 nucleotides: TGCGCCAGCAGCTTGGCCCTAGCGGGAGGCGAGCAGTACTTC. Protein sequence: CASSLALAGGEQYF.

This clone has a single count. The gene calls are TRBV7-2 and TRBJ1-2; 8 bases are shared with TRBD1. The trim removed 8 bases at V and 3 bases at J, leaving 8 bases unmatched. The length of the CDR3 is 14 residues. Germline V CDR1 and CDR2: SGHTA, FQGNSA. This chain's CDR3 is CASRPGGSDYGYTF. CDR3 coding DNA: TGTGCCAGCCGACCAGGGGGCTCGGACTATGGCTACACCTTC.

The chain has TRBV10-3 and TRBJ2-7; 9 bases match TRBD1. This CDR3 has 14 amino acids. Germline CDR1 and CDR2: ENHRY and SYGVKD. V was clipped by 8 bases and J by 1 base; unmatched bases: 6. The CDR3 DNA reads TGTGCCATCGGGGGGACAGGGAGATCCTACGAGCAGTACTTC. Its translation: CAIGGTGRSYEQYF.

The rearrangement joins TRBV15 to TRBJ2-3; no clear D. Germline lookup yields CDR1 LNHNV and CDR2 YYDKDF (reference sequence). Deletions cut 3 bases from V and 0 bases from J, with 7 bases between. This CDR3 region has 14 residues. The CDR3 nucleotides read TGTGCCACCAGCAGTGGGCTTAGCACAGATACGCAGTATTTT. Translation: CATSSGLSTDTQYF.

The J gene is TRBJ1-5, the V gene TRBV30; D might be TRBD1 (6 bases). The V end lost 2 bases, the J end lost 5 bases, and 16 bases lay between the germline ends. From germline, CDR1 is GTSNPN and CDR2 SVGIG (reference sequence). The CDR3 totals 15 residues. CDR3 nucleotides: TGTGCCTGGAGTACCACAGGGAGTACGGATCAGCCCCAGCATTTT. Protein sequence: CAWSTTGSTDQPQHF.

The genes are TRBV6-5 and TRBJ1-6; possibly TRBD1 for D (5 bases). Germline V gives CDR1 MNHEY, CDR2 SVGAGI. Trimming left V 2 bases short and J 9 bases short, with 14 bases between. The length of the CDR3 is 15 residues. In nucleotides, the CDR3 is TGTGCCAGCAGTTACATCAGGGACTCCTCTTCACCCCTCCACTTT. Encoded protein: CASSYIRDSSSPLHF.

The chain is built from TRBV24-1 and TRBJ2-3, with 11 bases that match TRBD2. The germline V gene has CDR1 KGHDR and CDR2 SFDVKD. The CDR3 consists of 16 residues. Unmatched junction bases numbered 3, after V lost 0 bases and J lost 5 bases. In DNA form, the CDR3 reads TGTGCCACCAGTGATTTGCACCTAGCGGGAGGAGATACGCAGTATTTT. Translating gives CATSDLHLAGGDTQYF.

J is TRBJ1-6 and V is TRBV27; D gene unclear. The CDR3 spans 12 residues. V gave up 6 bases and J gave up 9 bases, with 9 bases separating them. CDR1 is MNHEY, CDR2 SMNVEV, per germline (reference sequence). CDR3 sequence: CASRVGRSPLHF. CDR3 DNA: TGTGCCAGCAGGGTGGGCCGTTCACCCCTCCACTTT.

The rearrangement joins TRBV28 to TRBJ2-7, with 9 bases matching TRBD2. Germline V lookup: CDR1 MDHEN, CDR2 SYDVKM. V shed 6 bases and J 1 base; nucleotides not matched to a gene: 7. CDR3 length: 15 amino acids. The CDR3 DNA sequence: TGTGCCAGCAGCCTAGAGCGGGAGGTTTCCTACGAGCAGTACTTC. Translation gives CASSLEREVSYEQYF.

This chain connects TRBV28 to TRBJ2-3, with 11 bases matching TRBD2. The germline V gene has CDR1 MDHEN and CDR2 SYDVKM. The CDR3 runs 17 residues. V dropped 3 bases and J dropped 2; count of bases not matched to a gene: 7. In DNA, the CDR3 is TGTGCCAGCAGTTTGTCTAGCGGGAGGCCGCTCACAGATACGCAGTATTTT. It encodes CASSLSSGRPLTDTQYF.

This chain uses TRBV14 with TRBJ2-7, with TRBD2 matching over 12 bases. Germline values: CDR1 SGHDN, CDR2 FVKESK. This CDR3 is 16 amino acids long. With V trimmed by 1 base and J by 4 bases, 5 bases remained unmatched. CDR3 region: CASSQATSGRRYEQYF. Here the CDR3 DNA reads TGTGCCAGCAGCCAAGCGACTAGCGGGAGACGGTACGAGCAGTACTTC.

The genes are TRBV19 and TRBJ2-1, with D possibly matching TRBD2 (6 bases). Per the germline V gene, CDR1 is LNHDA and CDR2 is SQIVND (reference sequence). This CDR3 has 15 residues. V lost 4 bases, J lost 7 bases, and 17 bases lay in between. CDR3 protein: CASSKWDFNRNEQFF. The CDR3 nucleotides are TGTGCCAGTAGTAAATGGGACTTCAACCGAAATGAGCAGTTCTTC. The variable domain in full, completed from reference TRBV19 and TRBJ2-1, reads DGGITQSPKYLFRKEGQNVTLSCEQNLNHDAMYWYRQDPGQGLRLIYYSQIVNDFQKGDIAEGYSVSREKKESFPLTVTSAQKNPTAFYLCASSKWDFNRNEQFFGPGTRLTVL.

The CDR3, as DNA: TGCGCCAGCAGCCACCCCCGGGAGGGGGCCTCCTACAATGAGCAGTTCTTC. Amino acid sequence: CASSHPREGASYNEQFF. The genes are TRBV4-1 and TRBJ2-1; tentative D call: TRBD2 (8 bases). The germline CDR1 and CDR2 sequences are MGHRA and YSYEKL. The CDR3 extends over 17 amino acids. Trimming took 3 bases from V and 0 from J, leaving 15 bases between them.

The chain uses TRBV7-2 and TRBJ2-2; 7 nucleotides align to TRBD1. The CDR3 is 16 amino acids. Unmatched junction bases numbered 6, after V lost 5 bases and J lost 0 bases. The germline CDR1 and CDR2 sequences are SGHTA and FQGNSA. The CDR3 region has the DNA TGTGCCAGCAGCAGACACAGGGGCGCGAACACCGGGGAGCTGTTTTTT. Translation gives CASSRHRGANTGELFF.

This chain connects TRBV6-5 to TRBJ2-6; 8 bases align to TRBD1. CDR1 is MNHEY and CDR2 is SVGAGI in the germline V gene. V was clipped by 7 bases and J by 2 bases; unmatched bases: 4. The CDR3 spans 15 residues. CDR3 sequence: CASTWTGTGANVLTF. DNA for the CDR3: TGTGCCAGCACTTGGACAGGGACTGGGGCCAACGTCCTGACTTTC.

This chain connects TRBV7-3 to TRBJ2-2; D gene uncertain. The CDR3 is made up of 13 amino acids. The ends were cut back, 6 bases at V and 6 bases at J, with 11 bases in the middle. Germline CDR1 reads SGHTA; CDR2 reads FQGTGA. The CDR3: CASSAAVAGELFF. The CDR3 coding sequence is TGTGCCAGCAGTGCGGCGGTAGCCGGGGAGCTGTTTTTT.

The chain combines TRBV18 with TRBJ2-2; 11 bases are a match to TRBD2. The junction had 21 bases not matched to a gene; V was cut back by 3 bases and J by 6 bases. CDR3 length: 21 residues. Germline V gives CDR1 KGHSH, CDR2 LQKENI. The CDR3 region is CASSPLLGTSGPLGTAGELFF. DNA of the CDR3: TGTGCCAGCTCACCTCTACTCGGGACTAGCGGCCCTCTGGGGACGGCCGGGGAGCTGTTTTTT.

This clone was seen ten or more times. A junction boundary mismatches the germline segment, possibly from a read error. This chain uses TRBV7-9 with TRBJ2-1; 10 nucleotides match TRBD1. Germline lookup yields CDR1 SEHNR and CDR2 FQNEAQ (reference sequence). The CDR3 spans 12 residues. CDR3 sequence reads: CASTLAGQGTFF. CDR3 sequence (DNA): TGTGCCAGCACCTTAGCGGGACAGGGGACGTTCTTC.

V and J are TRBV18 and TRBJ2-7; perhaps TRBD2 as D (6 bases). This CDR3 comprises 17 residues. Germline lookup yields CDR1 KGHSH and CDR2 LQKENI. V lost 0 bases, J lost 0 bases, and 15 bases lay in between. The CDR3 is CASSPPRAGPSSYEQYF. CDR3 DNA sequence: TGTGCCAGCTCACCACCGAGGGCGGGACCAAGCTCCTACGAGCAGTACTTC.

The chain carries TRBV3-1 (or the pseudogene TRBV3-2) and TRBJ1-6; 9 nucleotides match TRBD1. The CDR3 sequence is 16 residues long. Germline CDR1 reads LGHDT; CDR2 reads YNNKEL (reference sequence). With V trimmed by 1 base and J by 9 bases, 7 bases remained unmatched. CDR3 region: CASSQGVGTGSSPLHF. The CDR3 nucleotides read TGTGCCAGCAGCCAAGGGGTTGGGACAGGGAGTTCACCCCTCCACTTT.

The chain employs TRBV5-1 and TRBJ2-2; 12 bases align to TRBD2. V lost 7 bases and J lost 0; bases outside the gene matches: 4. The length of the CDR3 is 16 residues. Germline CDR1 is SGHRS and CDR2 is YFSETQ. The CDR3 nucleotides read TGCGCCAGCGGACTAGCGGGACCGTCGAACACCGGGGAGCTGTTTTTT. Protein product: CASGLAGPSNTGELFF.